This T cell receptor beta chain was recovered during a study of blood T cell repertoires in COVID-19. Overall study context: COVID-19 samples from acute and convalescent phases originated in the United States, Italy and Spain.

This clone has more than one count but fewer than ten. The length of the CDR3 is 15 residues. The germline CDR1 and CDR2 sequences are SNHLY and FYNNEI. Trimming cost V 6 bases and J 0 bases, with 11 bases left between them. Some clones are missing from TCRdb's copy, which holds only in-frame ones; the method was immunoSEQ multiplex PCR. Altogether about 250,000 clones are present, more than 70% being singletons, with the ten largest covering about 6.7%. The sequenced sample consisted of peripheral blood. The chain has TRBV2 and TRBJ1-4; a weak D match, TRBD1 (5 bases). The clonotype was recovered from a woman aged 25-40 years with COVID-19, enrolled during active disease. This CDR3 reads CASRDWGSTNEKLFF. The CDR3 DNA is TGTGCCAGCAGGGATTGGGGCTCAACTAATGAAAAACTGTTTTTT.